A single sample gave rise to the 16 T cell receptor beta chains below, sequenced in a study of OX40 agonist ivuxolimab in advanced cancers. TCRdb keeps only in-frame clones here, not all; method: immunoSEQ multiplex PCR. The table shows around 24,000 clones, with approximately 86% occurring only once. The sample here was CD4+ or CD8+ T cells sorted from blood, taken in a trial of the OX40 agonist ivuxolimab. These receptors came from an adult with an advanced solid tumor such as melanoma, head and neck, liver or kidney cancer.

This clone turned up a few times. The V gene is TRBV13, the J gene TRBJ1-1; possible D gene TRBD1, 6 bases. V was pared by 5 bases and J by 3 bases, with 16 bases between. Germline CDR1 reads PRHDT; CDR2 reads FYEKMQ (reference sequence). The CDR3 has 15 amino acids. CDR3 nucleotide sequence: TGTGCCAGCAGCCCCGGTGTTGGGGGCTACACTGAAGCTTTCTTT. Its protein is CASSPGVGGYTEAFF.

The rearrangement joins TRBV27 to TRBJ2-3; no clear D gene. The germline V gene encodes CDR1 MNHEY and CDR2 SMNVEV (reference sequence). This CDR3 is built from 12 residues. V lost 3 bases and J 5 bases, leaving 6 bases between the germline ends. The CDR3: CASSFGRDTQYF. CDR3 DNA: TGTGCCAGCAGTTTCGGGCGAGATACGCAGTATTTT.

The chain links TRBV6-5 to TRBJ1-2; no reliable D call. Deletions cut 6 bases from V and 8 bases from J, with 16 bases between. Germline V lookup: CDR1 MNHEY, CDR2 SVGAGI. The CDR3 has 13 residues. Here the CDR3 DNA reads TGTGCCAGCAGCTACACAGCAGGCGGGGGCTACACCTTC. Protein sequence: CASSYTAGGGYTF.

The CDR3 DNA is TGTGCCAGCAGCTCGAGACAGGTCACCGGGGAGCTGTTTTTT. Protein product: CASSSRQVTGELFF. J is TRBJ2-2 and V is TRBV7-8; perhaps TRBD1 as D (6 bases). CDR3 length equals 14 residues. V was pared by 4 bases and J by 4 bases, with 10 bases between. Per the germline V gene, CDR1 is SGHVS and CDR2 is FQNEAQ.

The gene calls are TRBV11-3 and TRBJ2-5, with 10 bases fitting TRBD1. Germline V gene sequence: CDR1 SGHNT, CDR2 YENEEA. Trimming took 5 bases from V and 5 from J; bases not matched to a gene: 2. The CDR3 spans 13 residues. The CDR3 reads CASSRTGGETQYF. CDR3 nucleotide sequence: TGTGCCAGCAGCCGGACAGGGGGTGAGACCCAGTACTTC.

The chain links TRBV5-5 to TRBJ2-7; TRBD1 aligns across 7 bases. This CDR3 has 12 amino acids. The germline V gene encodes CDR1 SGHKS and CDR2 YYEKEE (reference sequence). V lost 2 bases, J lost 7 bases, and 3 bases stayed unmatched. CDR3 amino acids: CASSFTGEEQYF. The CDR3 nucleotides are TGTGCCAGCAGCTTCACAGGGGAAGAGCAGTACTTC.

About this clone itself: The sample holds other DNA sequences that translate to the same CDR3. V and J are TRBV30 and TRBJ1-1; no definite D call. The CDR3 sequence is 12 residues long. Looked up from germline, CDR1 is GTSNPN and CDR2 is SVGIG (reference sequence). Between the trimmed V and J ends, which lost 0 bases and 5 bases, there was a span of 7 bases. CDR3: CAWSVWGTEAFF. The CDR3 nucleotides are TGTGCCTGGAGTGTTTGGGGTACTGAAGCTTTCTTT.

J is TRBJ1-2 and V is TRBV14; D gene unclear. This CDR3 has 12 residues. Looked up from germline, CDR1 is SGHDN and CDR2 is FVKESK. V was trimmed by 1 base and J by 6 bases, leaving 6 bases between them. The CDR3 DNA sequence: TGTGCCAGCAGCCAAGCCCCAAATGGCTACACCTTC. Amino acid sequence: CASSQAPNGYTF.

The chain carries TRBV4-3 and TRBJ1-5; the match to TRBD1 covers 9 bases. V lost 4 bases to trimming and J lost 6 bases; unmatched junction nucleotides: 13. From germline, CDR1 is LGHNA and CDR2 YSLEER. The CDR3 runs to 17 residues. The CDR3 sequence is CASSPSSDRGISQPQHF. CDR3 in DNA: TGCGCCAGCAGCCCTAGTTCCGACAGGGGGATCTCTCAGCCCCAGCATTTT.

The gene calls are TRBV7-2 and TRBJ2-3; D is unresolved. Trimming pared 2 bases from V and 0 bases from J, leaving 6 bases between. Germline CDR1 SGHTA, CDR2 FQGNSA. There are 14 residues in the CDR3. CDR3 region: CASSLSSSTDTQYF. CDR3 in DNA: TGTGCCAGCAGCTTATCTTCTAGCACAGATACGCAGTATTTT.

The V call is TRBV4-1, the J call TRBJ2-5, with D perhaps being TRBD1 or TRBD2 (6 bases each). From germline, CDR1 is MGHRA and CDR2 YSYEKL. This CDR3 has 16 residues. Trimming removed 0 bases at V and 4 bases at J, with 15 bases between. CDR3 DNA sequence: TGCGCCAGCAGCCAAGAAATTGGGGGGCAGGTAGAGACCCAGTACTTC. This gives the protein CASSQEIGGQVETQYF.

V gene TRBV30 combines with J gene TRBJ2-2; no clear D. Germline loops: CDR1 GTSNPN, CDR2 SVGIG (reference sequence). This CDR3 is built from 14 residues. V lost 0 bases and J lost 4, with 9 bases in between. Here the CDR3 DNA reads TGTGCCTGGAGTGTAGCCGGGCCCACCGGGGAGCTGTTTTTT. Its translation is CAWSVAGPTGELFF.

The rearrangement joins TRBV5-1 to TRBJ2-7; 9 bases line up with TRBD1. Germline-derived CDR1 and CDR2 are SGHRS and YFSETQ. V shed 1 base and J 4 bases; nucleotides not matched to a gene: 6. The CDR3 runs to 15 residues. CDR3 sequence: CASSLTGTGIYEQYF. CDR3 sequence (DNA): TGCGCCAGCAGCTTGACCGGGACAGGGATTTACGAGCAGTACTTC. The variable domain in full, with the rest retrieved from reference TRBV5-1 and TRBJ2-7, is KAGVTQTPRYLIKTRGQQVTLSCSPISGHRSVSWYQQTPGQGLQFLFEYFSETQRNKGNFPGRFSGRQFSNSRSEMNVSTLELGDSALYLCASSLTGTGIYEQYFGPGTRLTVT.

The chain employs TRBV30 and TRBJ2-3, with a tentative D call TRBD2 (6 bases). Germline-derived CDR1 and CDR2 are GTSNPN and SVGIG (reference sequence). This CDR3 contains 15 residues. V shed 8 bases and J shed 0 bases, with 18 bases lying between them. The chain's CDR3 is CARDGGSYSTDTQYF. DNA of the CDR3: TGTGCCCGGGACGGAGGGTCGTATAGCACAGATACGCAGTATTTT.

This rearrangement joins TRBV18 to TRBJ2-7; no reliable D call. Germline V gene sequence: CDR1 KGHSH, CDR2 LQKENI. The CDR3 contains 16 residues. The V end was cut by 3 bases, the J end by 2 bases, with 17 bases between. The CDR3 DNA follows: TGTGCCAGCTCACCCCCACGAGCCCTAGAACCCTACGAGCAGTACTTC. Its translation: CASSPPRALEPYEQYF.

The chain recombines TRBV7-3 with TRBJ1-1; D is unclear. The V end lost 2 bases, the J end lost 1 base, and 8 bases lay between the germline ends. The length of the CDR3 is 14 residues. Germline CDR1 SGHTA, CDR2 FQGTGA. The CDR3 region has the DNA TGTGCCAGCAGCTTATACAGTTCGAACACTGAAGCTTTCTTT. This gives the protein CASSLYSSNTEAFF.